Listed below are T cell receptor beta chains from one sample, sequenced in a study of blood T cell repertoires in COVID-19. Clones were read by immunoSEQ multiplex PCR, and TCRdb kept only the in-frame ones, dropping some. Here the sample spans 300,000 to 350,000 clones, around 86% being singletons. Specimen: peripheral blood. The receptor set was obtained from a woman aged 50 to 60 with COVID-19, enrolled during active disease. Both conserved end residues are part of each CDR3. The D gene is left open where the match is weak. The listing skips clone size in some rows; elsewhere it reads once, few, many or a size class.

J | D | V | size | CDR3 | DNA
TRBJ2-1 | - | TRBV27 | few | CASFGYSYNEQFF | TGTGCCAGCTTCGGTTACTCCTACAATGAGCAGTTCTTC
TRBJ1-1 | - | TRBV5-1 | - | CASTAFSGTMNTEAFF | TGCGCCAGCACCGCTTTTTCAGGCACCATGAACACTGAAGCTTTCTTT
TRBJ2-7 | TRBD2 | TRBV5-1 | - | CASSLEPGTSIEQYF | TGCGCCAGCAGCTTAGAACCCGGGACTAGTATCGAGCAGTACTTC
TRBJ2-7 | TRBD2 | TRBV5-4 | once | CASSPLRAGDLEQYF | TGTGCCAGCAGCCCCCTGAGAGCGGGAGATCTCGAGCAGTACTTC
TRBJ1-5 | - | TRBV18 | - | CATSKSGKDNQPQHF | TGTGCCACCTCGAAGAGCGGGAAGGACAATCAGCCCCAGCATTTT
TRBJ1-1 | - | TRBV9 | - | CASSVVGAGDTEAFF | TGTGCCAGCAGCGTAGTGGGGGCCGGGGACACTGAAGCTTTCTTT
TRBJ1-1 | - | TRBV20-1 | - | CSAVTQAAFF | TGCAGTGCTGTAACCCAGGCAGCTTTCTTT
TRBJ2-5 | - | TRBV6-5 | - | CASSYQGIEETQYF | TGTGCCAGCAGTTACCAGGGAATAGAGGAGACCCAGTACTTC
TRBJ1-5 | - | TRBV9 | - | CASSVVGAFGSNQPQHF | TGTGCCAGCAGCGTGGTAGGGGCGTTTGGAAGCAATCAGCCCCAGCATTTT
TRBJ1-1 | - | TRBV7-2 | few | CASSLRGIRYTEAFF | TGTGCCAGCAGCTTAAGGGGAATTCGTTACACTGAAGCTTTCTTT
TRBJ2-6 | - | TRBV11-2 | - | CASSPGSGANVLTF | TGTGCCAGCAGCCCCGGCTCTGGGGCCAACGTCCTGACTTTC
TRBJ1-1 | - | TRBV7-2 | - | CASSSYPSTEAFF | TGTGCCAGCAGCTCCTACCCGAGTACTGAAGCTTTCTTT
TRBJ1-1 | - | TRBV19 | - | CASKAGTVNTEAFF | TGTGCCAGTAAGGCAGGAACCGTGAACACTGAAGCTTTCTTT
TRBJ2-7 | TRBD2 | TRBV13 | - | CASSPLTRAGGATYEQYF | TGTGCCAGCAGCCCCCTCACAAGGGCGGGAGGCGCCACCTACGAGCAGTACTTC
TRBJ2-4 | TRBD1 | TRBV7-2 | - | CASSSRGQAKNIQYF | TGTGCCAGCAGCTCCCGGGGACAGGCGAAAAACATTCAGTACTTC
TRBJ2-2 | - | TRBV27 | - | CASSFRSDRRNTGELFF | TGTGCCAGCAGTTTCCGCAGTGACAGGAGGAACACCGGGGAGCTGTTTTTT
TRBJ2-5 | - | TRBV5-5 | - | CASSLVNNFQETQYF | TGTGCCAGCAGCTTGGTCAACAATTTCCAAGAGACCCAGTACTTC
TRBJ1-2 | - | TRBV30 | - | CAWSGHLENYGYTF | TGTGCCTGGAGTGGCCACTTGGAGAACTATGGCTACACCTTC
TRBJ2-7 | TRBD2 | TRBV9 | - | CASSPRGSGAYEQYF | TGTGCCAGCAGCCCCCGAGGGAGCGGGGCCTACGAGCAGTACTTC
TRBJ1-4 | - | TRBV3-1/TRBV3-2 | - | CASSPRLLTNEKLFF | TGTGCCAGCAGCCCCCGACTGTTAACTAATGAAAAACTGTTTTTT
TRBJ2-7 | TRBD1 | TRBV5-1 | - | CASSLGWTGAAYEQYF | TGCGCCAGCAGCTTGGGGTGGACAGGGGCGGCCTACGAGCAGTACTTC
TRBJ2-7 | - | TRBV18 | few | CASSPGAGAPYEQYF | TGTGCCAGCTCACCAGGCGCGGGGGCCCCCTACGAGCAGTACTTC
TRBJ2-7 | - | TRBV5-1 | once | CASSTTGPYEQYF | TGCGCCAGCAGCACCACAGGTCCCTACGAGCAGTACTTC
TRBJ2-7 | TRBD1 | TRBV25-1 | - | CASSSDRGWYEQYF | TGTGCCAGCAGTTCCGACAGGGGCTGGTACGAGCAGTACTTC
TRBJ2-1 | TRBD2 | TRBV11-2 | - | CASSLKAGVANNEQFF | TGTGCCAGCAGCTTAAAGGCGGGAGTAGCTAACAATGAGCAGTTCTTC
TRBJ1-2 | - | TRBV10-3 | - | CAISESDGGYGYTF | TGTGCCATCAGTGAGTCGGACGGGGGCTATGGCTACACCTTC
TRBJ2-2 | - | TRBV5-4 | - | CASSRPGLEPTGELFF | TGTGCCAGCAGCCGCCCGGGACTCGAGCCCACCGGGGAGCTGTTTTTT
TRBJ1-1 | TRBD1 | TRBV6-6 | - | CASTTGGGTEAFF | TGTGCCAGCACCACAGGGGGCGGGACTGAAGCTTTCTTT
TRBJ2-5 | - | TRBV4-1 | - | CASSQEVRGAGQETQYF | TGCGCCAGCAGCCAAGAAGTGAGGGGCGCGGGGCAAGAGACCCAGTACTTC
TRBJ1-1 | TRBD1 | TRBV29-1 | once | CSVTRGSNTEAFF | TGCAGCGTAACCAGGGGGTCCAACACTGAAGCTTTCTTT
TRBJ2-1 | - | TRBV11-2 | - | CASSLNLPPTSREQFF | TGTGCCAGCAGCTTAAATCTACCCCCTACTAGTCGGGAGCAGTTCTTC
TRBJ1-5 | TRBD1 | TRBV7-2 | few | CASSVRQGMNQPQHF | TGTGCCAGCAGCGTCAGACAGGGGATGAATCAGCCCCAGCATTTT
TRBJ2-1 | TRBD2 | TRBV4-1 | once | CASSQWRREGRHEQFF | TGCGCCAGCAGCCAATGGCGGCGGGAGGGGAGACATGAGCAGTTCTTC
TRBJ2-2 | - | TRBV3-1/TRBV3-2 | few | CASSQAQRAGLAGELFF | TGTGCCAGCAGCCAAGCCCAGAGGGCAGGACTCGCCGGGGAGCTGTTTTTT
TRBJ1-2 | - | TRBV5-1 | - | CASSLDNRGYGYTF | TGCGCCAGCAGCCTGGACAACCGGGGATATGGCTACACCTTC
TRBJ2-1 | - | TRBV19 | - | CASSPHRDRNEQFF | TGTGCCAGTAGCCCCCACAGAGATCGAAATGAGCAGTTCTTC
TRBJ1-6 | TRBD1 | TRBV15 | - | CATSREGTGHSPLHF | TGTGCCACCAGCAGAGAAGGGACAGGACACTCACCCCTCCACTTT
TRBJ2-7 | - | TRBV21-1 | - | CASSRTVGLAGVREQYF | TGTGCCAGCAGCAGGACCGTAGGACTAGCGGGAGTAAGGGAGCAGTACTTC
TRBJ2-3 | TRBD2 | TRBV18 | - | CASSGLAGGPDTQYF | TGTGCCAGCTCAGGACTAGCGGGAGGGCCAGATACGCAGTATTTT
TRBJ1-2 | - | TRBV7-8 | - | CASSTTGGGAGNIRGYTF | TGTGCCAGCAGCACAACCGGTGGGGGGGCAGGCAACATTAGAGGCTACACCTTC
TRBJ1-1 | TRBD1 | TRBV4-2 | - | CASSQDRDSEAFF | TGTGCCAGCAGCCAAGACCGGGACAGCGAAGCTTTCTTT
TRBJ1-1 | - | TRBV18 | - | CASSPKRAEAFF | TGTGCCAGCTCACCTAAGCGGGCCGAAGCTTTCTTT
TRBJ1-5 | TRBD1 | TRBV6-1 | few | CASSLGTGGNQPQHF | TGTGCCAGCAGTTTAGGGACAGGGGGTAATCAGCCCCAGCATTTT
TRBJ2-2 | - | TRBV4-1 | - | CASSQDRTGELFF | TGCGCCAGCAGCCAAGATCGGACCGGGGAGCTGTTTTTT
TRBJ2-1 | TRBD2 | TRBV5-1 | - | CASGTGTMSYNEQFF | TGCGCCAGTGGAACCGGGACTATGTCCTACAATGAGCAGTTCTTC
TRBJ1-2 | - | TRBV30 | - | CAWSDGTVPRNGYTF | TGTGCCTGGAGTGATGGAACAGTCCCGAGAAATGGCTACACCTTC
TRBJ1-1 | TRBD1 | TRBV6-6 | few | CASSPNRGRENTEAFF | TGTGCCAGCAGTCCAAACAGGGGGCGCGAGAACACTGAAGCTTTCTTT
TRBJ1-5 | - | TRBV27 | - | CASSSGLSNQPQHF | TGTGCCAGCAGTTCAGGACTGAGCAATCAGCCCCAGCATTTT
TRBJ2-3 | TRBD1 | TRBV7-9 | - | CASSFTGGHRTDTQYF | TGTGCCAGCAGCTTCACAGGGGGCCACCGCACAGATACGCAGTATTTT
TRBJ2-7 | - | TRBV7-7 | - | CASSFDRSYEQYF | TGTGCTAGCAGCTTCGACAGATCCTACGAGCAGTACTTC
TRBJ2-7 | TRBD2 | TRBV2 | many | CASRPPEAGVYEQYF | TGTGCCAGCAGACCCCCCGAAGCGGGGGTTTACGAGCAGTACTTC
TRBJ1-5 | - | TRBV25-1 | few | CASIVQPQHF | TGTGCCAGCATAGTTCAGCCCCAGCATTTT
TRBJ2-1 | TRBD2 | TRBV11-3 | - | CASSLASGYNEQFF | TGTGCCAGCAGCTTAGCTAGCGGATACAATGAGCAGTTCTTC
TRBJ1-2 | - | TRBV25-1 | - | CASSEGRGNYGYTF | TGTGCCAGCAGTGAAGGGAGGGGCAACTATGGCTACACCTTC